Listed below are T cell receptor beta chains from one sample, sequenced in a study of blood T cell repertoires in COVID-19. Assay used: immunoSEQ multiplex PCR; TCRdb lists only in-frame clones, some missing. The data contain fewer than 100,000 clones, over 75% of them singletons. Sequencing was carried out using peripheral blood. The receptors here all came from a human donor with acute or convalescent COVID-19. The donor label of this sample is uncertain. Each CDR3 is given with its conserved first and last residue. D genes are given only for firm matches. Size values are once, few and many counts, or a class for expanded clones, and some rows have none.

d_call,v_call,cdr3_length,j_call,clone_size,cdr3_aa,cdr3_nt
NA,TRBV5-1,14,TRBJ2-7,NA,CASSLAPIIDEQYF,TGCGCCAGCAGCTTGGCCCCGATTATAGACGAGCAGTACTTC
TRBD1,TRBV5-1,17,TRBJ2-7,NA,CASSYTGGPQRSYEQYF,TGCGCCAGCAGCTATACAGGGGGCCCCCAGAGATCCTACGAGCAGTACTTC
TRBD1,TRBV15,13,TRBJ1-6,NA,CATGQGKNSPLHF,TGTGCCACGGGACAGGGGAAGAATTCACCCCTCCACTTT
TRBD2,TRBV11-3,15,TRBJ2-5,NA,CASSSWTSGQETQYF,TGTGCCAGCAGCTCATGGACTAGCGGCCAAGAGACCCAGTACTTC
TRBD2,TRBV7-3,16,TRBJ2-5,NA,CASSLGTSGGQETQYF,TGTGCCAGCAGCCTCGGGACTAGCGGGGGACAAGAGACCCAGTACTTC
TRBD1,TRBV11-2,15,TRBJ1-2,NA,CASSPVGTGFYGYTF,TGTGCCAGCAGCCCCGTAGGGACAGGGTTCTATGGCTACACCTTC
NA,TRBV6-4,13,TRBJ1-1,NA,CASSRTANTEAFF,TGTGCCAGCAGTCGTACAGCGAACACTGAAGCTTTCTTT
NA,TRBV13,15,TRBJ2-7,NA,CASSSEGVPGYEQYF,TGTGCCAGCAGTTCCGAAGGCGTACCGGGGTACGAGCAGTACTTC
TRBD2,TRBV30,16,TRBJ2-2,NA,CAWSAGLAGGTGELFF,TGTGCCTGGAGTGCGGGACTAGCGGGGGGAACCGGGGAGCTGTTTTTT
NA,TRBV7-9,15,TRBJ1-3,NA,CASSLGTHSGNTIYF,TGTGCCAGCAGCTTAGGGACACACTCTGGAAACACCATATATTTT
TRBD1,TRBV7-7,15,TRBJ2-2,NA,CASSLGTGYTGELFF,TGTGCTAGCAGCTTGGGGACAGGTTACACCGGGGAGCTGTTTTTT
TRBD2,TRBV4-1,16,TRBJ2-7,NA,CASSQDGRRGSHEQYF,TGCGCCAGCAGCCAAGATGGTCGGCGGGGGAGCCACGAGCAGTACTTC
TRBD1,TRBV6-5,12,TRBJ1-3,NA,CASKGQGNTIYF,TGTGCCAGCAAGGGACAGGGAAACACCATATATTTT
NA,TRBV29-1,13,TRBJ2-3,NA,CSAPQGMQDTQYF,TGCAGCGCCCCGCAGGGGATGCAAGATACGCAGTATTTT
NA,TRBV9,13,TRBJ1-2,NA,CASSVYGGYGYTF,TGTGCCAGCAGCGTTTATGGCGGCTATGGCTACACCTTC
TRBD1,TRBV28,13,TRBJ2-7,NA,CASSSGQANEQYF,TGTGCCAGCAGTTCCGGACAGGCGAACGAGCAGTACTTC
NA,TRBV7-2,14,TRBJ1-6,NA,CASSPRQGGSPLHF,TGTGCCAGCAGCCCCCGGCAGGGAGGGTCACCCCTCCACTTT
NA,TRBV30,15,TRBJ1-1,NA,CACPTGPGMNTEAFF,TGTGCCTGCCCCACAGGTCCAGGGATGAACACTGAAGCTTTCTTT
NA,TRBV11-3,16,TRBJ2-3,few,CASSLGQVGPTDTQYF,TGTGCCAGCAGCTTAGGACAAGTGGGGCCGACAGATACGCAGTATTTT
TRBD2,TRBV15,17,TRBJ2-1,NA,CATSRFRSGLAGNEQFF,TGTGCCACCAGCAGATTCCGAAGTGGGCTAGCGGGGAATGAGCAGTTCTTC
NA,TRBV28,13,TRBJ1-2,NA,CASSLPQDYGYTF,TGTGCCAGCAGTTTACCACAGGACTATGGCTACACCTTC
TRBD2,TRBV5-1,17,TRBJ2-1,NA,CASRQLAGATFYNEQFF,TGCGCCAGCAGACAACTAGCGGGGGCGACGTTTTACAATGAGCAGTTCTTC
NA,TRBV19,14,TRBJ1-2,NA,CASSIPPENYGYTF,TGTGCCAGTAGTATCCCACCCGAGAACTATGGCTACACCTTC
NA,TRBV19,11,TRBJ1-4,NA,CASSLLEKLFF,TGTGCCAGTAGTTTATTAGAAAAACTGTTTTTT
NA,TRBV5-4,15,TRBJ2-2,NA,CASSLASRTSGELFF,TGTGCCAGCAGCTTGGCGTCTAGGACATCCGGGGAGCTGTTTTTT
NA,TRBV11-3,17,TRBJ2-2,NA,CASSLILGPGATGELFF,TGTGCCAGCAGCTTAATCCTCGGCCCAGGGGCCACCGGGGAGCTGTTTTTT
NA,TRBV25-1,14,TRBJ2-2,NA,CASTPRGGGGELFF,TGTGCCAGCACCCCGAGGGGGGGCGGCGGGGAGCTGTTTTTT
NA,TRBV10-3,15,TRBJ2-5,NA,CAISEAPSAQETQYF,TGTGCCATCAGTGAAGCCCCTAGCGCTCAAGAGACCCAGTACTTC
TRBD1,TRBV19,14,TRBJ2-7,few,CASSTGQGPYEQYF,TGTGCCAGTAGTACGGGACAGGGCCCCTACGAGCAGTACTTC
NA,TRBV6-2/TRBV6-3,14,TRBJ1-1,NA,CASSRGLRHLEAFF,TGTGCCAGCAGTAGAGGGCTACGGCACCTTGAAGCTTTCTTT
TRBD1,TRBV29-1,13,TRBJ2-3,NA,CSVVTGDTDTQYF,TGCAGCGTGGTTACAGGGGACACAGATACGCAGTATTTT
NA,TRBV18,16,TRBJ2-3,NA,CASSPGSHTSTDTQYF,TGTGCCAGCTCCCCTGGGAGTCACACTAGCACAGATACGCAGTATTTT
TRBD1,TRBV5-4,14,TRBJ1-1,NA,CASTTTGVNTEAFF,TGTGCCAGCACCACGACAGGGGTGAACACTGAAGCTTTCTTT
TRBD1,TRBV3-1/TRBV3-2,16,TRBJ1-1,NA,CASTKGGDRVVTEAFF,TGTGCCAGCACCAAGGGAGGAGACAGGGTGGTCACTGAAGCTTTCTTT
NA,TRBV7-2,15,TRBJ2-5,NA,CASSPGGQYQETQYF,TGTGCCAGCAGCCCGGGTGGACAGTACCAAGAGACCCAGTACTTC
TRBD1,TRBV2,14,TRBJ1-2,NA,CASSSDRGQHGYTF,TGTGCCAGCAGTTCGGACAGGGGGCAACATGGCTACACCTTC
TRBD1,TRBV18,15,TRBJ2-7,NA,CASSPTGGSTYEQYF,TGTGCCAGCTCACCGACAGGGGGAAGTACCTACGAGCAGTACTTC
TRBD1,TRBV30,17,TRBJ2-2,NA,CAWSDPRTGANTGELFF,TGTGCCTGGAGTGATCCCCGGACAGGGGCTAACACCGGGGAGCTGTTTTTT
TRBD1,TRBV2,15,TRBJ1-5,NA,CASSGRSTGDQPQHF,TGTGCCAGCAGTGGGAGGTCGACAGGGGATCAGCCCCAGCATTTT
NA,TRBV28,11,TRBJ2-7,NA,CASRRYYEQYF,TGTGCCAGCAGGCGGTACTACGAGCAGTACTTC
NA,TRBV11-2,14,TRBJ2-7,NA,CASSLAGNRHEQYF,TGTGCCAGCAGCTTAGCCGGGAATAGGCACGAGCAGTACTTC
NA,TRBV11-2,14,TRBJ2-5,NA,CASSLVPGQETQYF,TGTGCCAGCAGCTTAGTACCAGGTCAAGAGACCCAGTACTTC
NA,TRBV6-5,13,TRBJ1-3,NA,CASNLSSGNTIYF,TGTGCCAGCAACTTAAGCTCTGGAAACACCATATATTTT
NA,TRBV28,14,TRBJ2-2,NA,CASSPPSSAGELFF,TGTGCCAGCAGTCCCCCATCTTCGGCCGGGGAGCTGTTTTTT
TRBD1,TRBV2,15,TRBJ1-5,NA,CASSFDRGGNQPQHF,TGTGCCAGCAGTTTTGACAGGGGAGGCAATCAGCCCCAGCATTTT
TRBD1,TRBV5-6,14,TRBJ1-2,NA,CASSLGQGLDGYTF,TGTGCCAGCAGCTTGGGACAGGGGTTGGATGGCTACACCTTC
NA,TRBV7-9,14,TRBJ1-1,NA,CASSFDTMNTEAFF,TGTGCCAGCAGCTTCGACACAATGAACACTGAAGCTTTCTTT
NA,TRBV6-2/TRBV6-3,13,TRBJ2-5,NA,CASSYWAGETQYF,TGTGCCAGCAGTTACTGGGCAGGGGAGACCCAGTACTTC
NA,TRBV7-9,14,TRBJ2-5,NA,CASSLASVWETQYF,TGTGCCAGCAGCTTAGCGAGCGTCTGGGAGACCCAGTACTTC
TRBD2,TRBV13,17,TRBJ2-1,NA,CASRELAGDYNYNEQFF,TGTGCCAGCAGAGAACTAGCGGGGGATTATAACTACAATGAGCAGTTCTTC
NA,TRBV2,14,TRBJ1-1,NA,CASSVQFWNTEAFF,TGTGCCAGCAGTGTCCAGTTTTGGAACACTGAAGCTTTCTTT